The TCR beta chain described here comes from a study of CD8 T cells in Susac syndrome. Study at large: Susac syndrome patients were untreated, on corticosteroids with some adding intravenous immunoglobulin, or on intravenous immunoglobulin only.

Random hexamers were used to reverse transcribe an amount of about 0.5 to 1 ug RNA. Across 54 Vbeta and 13 Jbeta, TCR beta CDR3 was amplified with immunoSEQ multiplex PCR. TCRdb re-called the immunoSEQ multiplex PCR reads with MiXCR, one entry per CDR3 protein. This repertoire shows hundreds of thousands of distinct CDR3 sequences, approximately 94% found once; its top ten account for 0.15% to 0.2%. V lost 2 bases and J 0 bases, leaving 11 bases between the germline ends. The V gene's germline CDR1 is MDHEN and CDR2 SYDVKM. The CDR3 is 15 residues long. The chain recombines TRBV28 with TRBJ2-7, with D possibly TRBD1 on 6 matching bases. The sample taken for sequencing was CD4+ T cells from PBMCs. The clonotype was recovered from a human donor with Susac syndrome. The CDR3 protein is CASSLPQGPSYEQYF. As DNA, the CDR3 is TGTGCCAGCAGTTTACCACAGGGACCCTCCTACGAGCAGTACTTC.